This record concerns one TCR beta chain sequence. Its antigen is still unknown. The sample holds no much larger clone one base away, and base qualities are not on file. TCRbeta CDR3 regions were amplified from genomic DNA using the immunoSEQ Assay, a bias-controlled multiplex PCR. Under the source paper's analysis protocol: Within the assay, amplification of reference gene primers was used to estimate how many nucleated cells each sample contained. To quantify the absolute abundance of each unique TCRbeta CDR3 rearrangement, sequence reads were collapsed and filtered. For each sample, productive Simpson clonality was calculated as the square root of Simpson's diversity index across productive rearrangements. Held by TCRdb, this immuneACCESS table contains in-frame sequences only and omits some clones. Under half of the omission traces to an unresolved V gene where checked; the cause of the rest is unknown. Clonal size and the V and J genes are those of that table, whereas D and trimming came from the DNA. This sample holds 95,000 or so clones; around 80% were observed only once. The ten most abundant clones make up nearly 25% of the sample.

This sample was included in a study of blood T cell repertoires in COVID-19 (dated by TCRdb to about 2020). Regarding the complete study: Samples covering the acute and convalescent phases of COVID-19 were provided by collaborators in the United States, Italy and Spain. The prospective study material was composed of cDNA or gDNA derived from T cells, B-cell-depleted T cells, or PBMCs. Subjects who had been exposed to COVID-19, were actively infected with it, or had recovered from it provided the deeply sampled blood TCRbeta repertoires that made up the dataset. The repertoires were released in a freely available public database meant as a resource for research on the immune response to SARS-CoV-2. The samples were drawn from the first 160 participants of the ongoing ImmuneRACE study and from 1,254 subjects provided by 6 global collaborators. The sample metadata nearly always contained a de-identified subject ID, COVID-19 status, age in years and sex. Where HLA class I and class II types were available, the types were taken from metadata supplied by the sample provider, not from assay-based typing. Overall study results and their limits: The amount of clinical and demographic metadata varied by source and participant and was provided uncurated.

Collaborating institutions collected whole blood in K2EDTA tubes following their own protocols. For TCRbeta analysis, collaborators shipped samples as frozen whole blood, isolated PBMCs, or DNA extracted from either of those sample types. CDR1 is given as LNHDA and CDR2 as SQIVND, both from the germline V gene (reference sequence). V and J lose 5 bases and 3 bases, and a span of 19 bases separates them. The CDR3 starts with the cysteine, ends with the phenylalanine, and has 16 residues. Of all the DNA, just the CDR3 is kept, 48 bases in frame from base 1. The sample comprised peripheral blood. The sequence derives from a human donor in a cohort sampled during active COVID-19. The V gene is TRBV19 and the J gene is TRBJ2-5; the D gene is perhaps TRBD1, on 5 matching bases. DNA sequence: TGTGCCAGTAGTTCGCAGGGTGGTTTTTTGAAAGAGACCCAGTACTTC. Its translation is CASSSQGGFLKETQYF.